What follows describes a single T cell receptor (beta chain). No antigen is known for it. This CDR3 contains 17 residues. Trimming removed 3 bases from V and 0 bases from J, with 14 bases in between. This entry comes from a study of shared clonotypes between healthy human individuals. Overall study context: The study enrolled two women and a few men aged 18 to 49. The plates for each donor numbered three CD4 naive, three CD4 memory, two CD8 naive and one CD8 memory.

TCRdb's table, derived via immunoSEQ multiplex PCR, lists solely in-frame clones and lacks some. The sample records a few million clones, approximately 96% being singletons. Broader study findings: Memory subsets had estimated richness that was generally smaller than that of naive subsets. For naive CD4 cells, around 5.1% of clonotypes were shared across four donors.

The sequencing sample was made of naive CD4+ T cells sorted from blood. Subset of the sample: CD45RA+ positively selected. The chain joins TRBV23-1 to TRBJ1-4; D not certain. TRBV23-1 carries the ORF label, with uncertain function. The receptor comes from a man between 18 and 29 years old in good health. CDR3 sequence reads: CASSHRPRATTNEKLFF. The DNA of the CDR3 is TGCGCCAGCAGTCATCGACCCCGGGCAACAACTAATGAAAAACTGTTTTTT.